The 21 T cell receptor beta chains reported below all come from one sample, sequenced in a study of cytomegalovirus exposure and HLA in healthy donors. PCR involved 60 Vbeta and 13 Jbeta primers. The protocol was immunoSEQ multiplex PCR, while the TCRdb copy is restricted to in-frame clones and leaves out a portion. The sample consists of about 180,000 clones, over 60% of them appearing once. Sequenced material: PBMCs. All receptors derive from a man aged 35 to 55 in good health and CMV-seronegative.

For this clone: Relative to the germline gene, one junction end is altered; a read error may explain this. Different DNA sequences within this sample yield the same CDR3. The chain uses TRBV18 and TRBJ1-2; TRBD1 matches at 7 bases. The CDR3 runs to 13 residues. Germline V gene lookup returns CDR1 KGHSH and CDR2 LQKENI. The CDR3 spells CASSQQGIDGYTF. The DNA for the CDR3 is TGTGCCAGCTCACAACAGGGGATCGATGGCTACACTTTC. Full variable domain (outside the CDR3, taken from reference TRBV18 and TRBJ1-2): NAGVMQNPRHLVRRRGQEARLRCSPMKGHSHVYWYRQLPEEGLKFMVYLQKENIIDESGMPKERFSAEFPKEGPSILRIQQVVRGDSAAYFCASSQQGIDGYTFGSGTRLTVV.

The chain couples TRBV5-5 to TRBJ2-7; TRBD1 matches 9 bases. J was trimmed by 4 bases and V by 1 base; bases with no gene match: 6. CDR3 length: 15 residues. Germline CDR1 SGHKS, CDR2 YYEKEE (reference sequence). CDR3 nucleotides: TGTGCCAGCAGCTTGTACAGGGGGCCGAGTTACGAGCAGTACTTC. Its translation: CASSLYRGPSYEQYF.

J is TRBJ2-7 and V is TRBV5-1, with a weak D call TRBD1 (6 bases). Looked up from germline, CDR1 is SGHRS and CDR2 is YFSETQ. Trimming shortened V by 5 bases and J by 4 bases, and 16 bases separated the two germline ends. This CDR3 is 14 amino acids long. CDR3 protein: CASSSSGAAYEQYF. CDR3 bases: TGCGCCAGCAGTTCCTCAGGGGCGGCTTACGAGCAGTACTTC.

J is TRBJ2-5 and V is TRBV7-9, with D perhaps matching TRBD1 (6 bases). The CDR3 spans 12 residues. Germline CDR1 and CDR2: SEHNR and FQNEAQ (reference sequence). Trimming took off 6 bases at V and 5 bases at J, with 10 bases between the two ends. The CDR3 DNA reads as TGTGCCAGCAGTCAGGGGACGGAGACCCAGTACTTC. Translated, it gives CASSQGTETQYF.

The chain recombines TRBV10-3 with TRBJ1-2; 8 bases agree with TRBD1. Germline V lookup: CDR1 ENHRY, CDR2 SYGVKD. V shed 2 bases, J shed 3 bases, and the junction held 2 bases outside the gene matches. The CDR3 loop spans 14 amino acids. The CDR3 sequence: CAISEEDRDYGYTF. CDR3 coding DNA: TGTGCCATCAGTGAGGAGGACAGGGACTATGGCTACACCTTC.

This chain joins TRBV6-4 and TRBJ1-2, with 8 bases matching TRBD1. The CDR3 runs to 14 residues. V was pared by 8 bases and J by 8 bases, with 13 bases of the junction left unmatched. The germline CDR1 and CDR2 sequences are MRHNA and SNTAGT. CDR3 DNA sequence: TGTGCCAGCCGGCAAGGGCAGGGGGCGCAAGGCTACACCTTC. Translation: CASRQGQGAQGYTF.

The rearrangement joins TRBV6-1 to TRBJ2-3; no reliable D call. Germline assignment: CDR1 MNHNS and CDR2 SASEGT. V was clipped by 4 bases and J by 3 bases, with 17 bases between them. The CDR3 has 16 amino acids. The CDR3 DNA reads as TGTGCCAGCAGTGCACTTCAGACAAGACCAACAGATACGCAGTATTTT. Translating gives CASSALQTRPTDTQYF.

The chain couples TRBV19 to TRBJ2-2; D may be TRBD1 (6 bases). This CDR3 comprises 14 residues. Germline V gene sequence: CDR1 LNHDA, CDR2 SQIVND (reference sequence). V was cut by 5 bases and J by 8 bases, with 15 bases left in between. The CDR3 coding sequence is TGTGCCAGTAGTTTGGGACATCCTGCGGGGGAGCTGTTTTTT. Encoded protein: CASSLGHPAGELFF.

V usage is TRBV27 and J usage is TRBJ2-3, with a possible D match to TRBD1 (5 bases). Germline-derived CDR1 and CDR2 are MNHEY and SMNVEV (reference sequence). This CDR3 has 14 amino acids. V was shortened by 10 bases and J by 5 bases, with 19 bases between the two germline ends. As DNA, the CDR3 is TGTGCCACCAAACAGGATAGGGATAGAGATACGCAGTATTTT. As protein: CATKQDRDRDTQYF.

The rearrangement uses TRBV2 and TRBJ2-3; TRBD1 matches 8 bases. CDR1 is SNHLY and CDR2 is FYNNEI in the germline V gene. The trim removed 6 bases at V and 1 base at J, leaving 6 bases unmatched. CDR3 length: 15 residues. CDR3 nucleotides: TGTGCCAGCAGCGCCGCAGGGGGCGGCACAGATACGCAGTATTTT. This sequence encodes CASSAAGGGTDTQYF. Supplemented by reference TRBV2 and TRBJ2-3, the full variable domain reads EPEVTQTPSHQVTQMGQEVILRCVPISNHLYFYWYRQILGQKVEFLVSFYNNEISEKSEIFDDQFSVERPDGSNFTLKIRSTKLEDSAMYFCASSAAGGGTDTQYFGPGTRLTVL.

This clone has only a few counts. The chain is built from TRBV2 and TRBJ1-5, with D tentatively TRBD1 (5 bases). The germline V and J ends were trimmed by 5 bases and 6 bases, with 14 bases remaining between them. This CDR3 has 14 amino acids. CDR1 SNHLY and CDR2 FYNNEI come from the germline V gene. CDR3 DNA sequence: TGTGCCAGCAGTCAGGGTTGGGGCGGTCAGCCCCAGCATTTT. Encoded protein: CASSQGWGGQPQHF.

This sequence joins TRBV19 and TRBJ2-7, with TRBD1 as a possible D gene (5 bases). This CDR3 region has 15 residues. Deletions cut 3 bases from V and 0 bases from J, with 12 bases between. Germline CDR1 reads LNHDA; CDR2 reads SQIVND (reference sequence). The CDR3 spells CASSIGAGLSYEQYF. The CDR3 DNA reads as TGTGCCAGTAGTATTGGGGCAGGGCTCTCCTACGAGCAGTACTTC.

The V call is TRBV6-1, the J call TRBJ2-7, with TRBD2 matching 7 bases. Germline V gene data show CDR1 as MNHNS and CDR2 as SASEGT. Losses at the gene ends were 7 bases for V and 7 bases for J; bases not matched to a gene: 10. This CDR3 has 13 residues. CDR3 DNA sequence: TGTGCCAGCAAGCCTAGCGGTAGGAGTGAGCAGTACTTC. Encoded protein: CASKPSGRSEQYF.

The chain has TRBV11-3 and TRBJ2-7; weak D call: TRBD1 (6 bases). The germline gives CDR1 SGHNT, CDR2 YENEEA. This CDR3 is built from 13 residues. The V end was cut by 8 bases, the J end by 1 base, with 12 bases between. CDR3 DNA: TGTGCCAGCTTGCTCGACAGGTCCTACGAGCAGTACTTC. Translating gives CASLLDRSYEQYF. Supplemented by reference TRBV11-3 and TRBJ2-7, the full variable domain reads EAGVVQSPRYKIIEKKQPVAFWCNPISGHNTLYWYLQNLGQGPELLIRYENEEAVDDSQLPKDRFSAERLKGVDSTLKIQPAELGDSAVYLCASLLDRSYEQYFGPGTRLTVT.

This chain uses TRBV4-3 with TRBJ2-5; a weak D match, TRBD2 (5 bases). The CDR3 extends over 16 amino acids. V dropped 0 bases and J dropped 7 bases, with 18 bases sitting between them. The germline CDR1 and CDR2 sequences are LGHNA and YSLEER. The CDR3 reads CASSQESGPRGGTQYF. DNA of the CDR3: TGCGCCAGCAGCCAAGAGTCCGGACCGCGAGGAGGGACCCAGTACTTC.

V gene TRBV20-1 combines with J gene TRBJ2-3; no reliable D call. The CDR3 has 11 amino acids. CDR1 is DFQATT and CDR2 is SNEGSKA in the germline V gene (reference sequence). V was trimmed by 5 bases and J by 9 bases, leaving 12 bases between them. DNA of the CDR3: TGCAGTGCTCCGATCCTCCTAACGCAGTATTTT. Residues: CSAPILLTQYF.

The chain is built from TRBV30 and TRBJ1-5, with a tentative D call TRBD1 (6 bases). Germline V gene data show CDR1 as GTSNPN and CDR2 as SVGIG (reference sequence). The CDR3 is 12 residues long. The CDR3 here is CATGQYNQPQHF. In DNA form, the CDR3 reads TGTGCGACCGGACAGTACAATCAGCCCCAGCATTTT.

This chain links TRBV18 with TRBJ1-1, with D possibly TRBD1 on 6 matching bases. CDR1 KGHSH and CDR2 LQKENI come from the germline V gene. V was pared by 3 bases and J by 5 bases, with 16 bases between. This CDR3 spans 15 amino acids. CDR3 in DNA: TGTGCCAGCTCACCGCATCATCCCCAGGGGACTGAAGCTTTCTTT. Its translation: CASSPHHPQGTEAFF.

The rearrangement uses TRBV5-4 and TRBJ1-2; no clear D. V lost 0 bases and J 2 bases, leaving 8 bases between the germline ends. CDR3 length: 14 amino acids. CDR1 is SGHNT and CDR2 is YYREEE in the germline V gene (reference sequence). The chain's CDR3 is CASSLEVANYGYTF. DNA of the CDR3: TGTGCCAGCAGCTTGGAGGTAGCCAACTATGGCTACACCTTC.

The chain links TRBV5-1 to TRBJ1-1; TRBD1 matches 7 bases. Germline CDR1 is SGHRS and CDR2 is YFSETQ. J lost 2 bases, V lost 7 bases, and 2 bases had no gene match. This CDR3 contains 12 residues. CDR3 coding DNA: TGCGCCAGCCGGACAGGAAACACTGAAGCTTTCTTT. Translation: CASRTGNTEAFF.

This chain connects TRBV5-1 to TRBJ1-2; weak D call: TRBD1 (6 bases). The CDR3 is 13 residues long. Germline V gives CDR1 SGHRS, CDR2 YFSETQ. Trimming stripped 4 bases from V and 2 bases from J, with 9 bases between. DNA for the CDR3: TGCGCCAGCAGCGGGACACTGAACTATGGCTACACCTTC. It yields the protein CASSGTLNYGYTF.